Included here is one TCR beta chain sequence, with context. The data derive from a study of CD8 T cells in Susac syndrome. CD8+ and CD4+ T cells circulating in blood were sequenced for TCR beta. Healthy donors matched for age and sex were used as controls. The CDR3 totals 13 residues. V was shortened by 1 base and J by 7 bases, with 9 bases between the two germline ends. Germline V gene sequence: CDR1 LNHNV, CDR2 YYDKDF (reference sequence). Random hexamers were used to reverse transcribe an amount of roughly 0.5 to 1 ug RNA. The CDR3 of TCR beta was amplified by immunoSEQ multiplex PCR across 54 Vbeta and 13 Jbeta. TCRdb redid the calling of the immunoSEQ multiplex PCR reads with MiXCR, one entry per CDR3 protein. The sample records 100,000 to 150,000 distinct CDR3 sequences, 90% to 95% being singletons.

The chain has TRBV15 and TRBJ2-3; perhaps TRBD2 as D (6 bases). This clonotype was sampled from a human donor in good health. The sample was CD4+ T cells from PBMCs. The CDR3 spells CATSRAGEYTQYF. DNA for the CDR3: TGTGCCACCAGCAGAGCGGGAGAGTATACGCAGTATTTT. The complete variable domain, with remaining parts taken from reference TRBV15 and TRBJ2-3, reads DAMVIQNPRYQVTQFGKPVTLSCSQTLNHNVMYWYQQKSSQAPKLLFHYYDKDFNNEADTPDNFQSRRPNTSFCFLDIRSPGLGDTAMYLCATSRAGEYTQYFGPGTRLTVL.